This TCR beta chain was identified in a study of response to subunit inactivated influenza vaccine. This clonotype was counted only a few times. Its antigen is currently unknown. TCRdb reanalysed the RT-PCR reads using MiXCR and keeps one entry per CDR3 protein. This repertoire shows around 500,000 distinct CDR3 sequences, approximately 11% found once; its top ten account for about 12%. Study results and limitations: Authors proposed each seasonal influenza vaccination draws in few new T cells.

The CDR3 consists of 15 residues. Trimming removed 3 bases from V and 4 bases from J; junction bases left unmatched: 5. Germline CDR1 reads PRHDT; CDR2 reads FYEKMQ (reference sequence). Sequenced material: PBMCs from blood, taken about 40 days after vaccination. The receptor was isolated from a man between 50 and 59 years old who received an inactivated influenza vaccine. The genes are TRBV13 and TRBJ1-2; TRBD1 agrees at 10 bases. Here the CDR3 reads CASSLGQGKFYGYTF. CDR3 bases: TGTGCCAGCAGCTTGGGACAGGGGAAGTTCTATGGCTACACCTTC.